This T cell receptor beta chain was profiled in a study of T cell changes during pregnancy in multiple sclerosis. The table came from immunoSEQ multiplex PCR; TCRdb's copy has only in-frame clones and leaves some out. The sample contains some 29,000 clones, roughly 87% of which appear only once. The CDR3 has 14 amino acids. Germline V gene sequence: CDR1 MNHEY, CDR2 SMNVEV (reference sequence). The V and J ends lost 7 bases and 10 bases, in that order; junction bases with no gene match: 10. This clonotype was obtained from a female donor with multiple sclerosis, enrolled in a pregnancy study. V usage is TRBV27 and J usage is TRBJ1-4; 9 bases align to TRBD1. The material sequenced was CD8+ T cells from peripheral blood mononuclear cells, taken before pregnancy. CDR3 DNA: TGTGCCAGCACATGGACAGGGGCCGTAGGAAAACTGTTTTTT. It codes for CASTWTGAVGKLFF. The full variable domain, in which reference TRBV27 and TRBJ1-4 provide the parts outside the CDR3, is EAQVTQNPRYLITVTGKKLTVTCSQNMNHEYMSWYRQDPGLGLRQIYYSMNVEVTDKGDVPEGYKVSRKEKRNFPLILESPSPNQTSLYFCASTWTGAVGKLFFGSGTQLSVL.